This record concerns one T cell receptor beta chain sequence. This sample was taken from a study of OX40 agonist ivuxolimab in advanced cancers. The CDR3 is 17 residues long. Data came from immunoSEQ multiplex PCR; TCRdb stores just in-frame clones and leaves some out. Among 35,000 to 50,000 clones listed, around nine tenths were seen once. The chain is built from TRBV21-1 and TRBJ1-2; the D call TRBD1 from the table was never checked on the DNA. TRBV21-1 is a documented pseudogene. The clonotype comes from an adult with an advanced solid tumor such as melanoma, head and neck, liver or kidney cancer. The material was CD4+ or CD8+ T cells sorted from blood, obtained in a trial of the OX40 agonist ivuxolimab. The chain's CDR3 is CASSKGGRILANYGYTF. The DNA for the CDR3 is TGTGCCAGCAGCAAAGGTGGCAGGATTTTAGCTAACTATGGCTACACCTTC.